This passage covers 19 T cell receptor beta chains from one sample sequenced in a study of human T cells and chemical hapten exposure. Time point: pre-sensitization, week 0. Treatment: therapeutic diphenylcyclopropenone sensitization with weekly scalp DPC. Each CDR3 protein gets one entry after TCRdb re-called the RACE reads with MiXCR. Of about 68,000 distinct CDR3 sequences detected, 11% appear once; the ten largest clones hold 4.5% to 5.5%. The source material was whole blood, sampled in connection with sensitization to the hapten diphenylcyclopropenone (DPC). The receptors derive from a woman in her 50s with alopecia areata. Some clones in this sample may be carry-over from other donors' samples.

The sample holds many counts of this clonotype. V and J are TRBV4-3 and TRBJ1-3, with D uncertain. The CDR3 loop spans 15 amino acids. Germline assignment: CDR1 LGHNA and CDR2 YSLEER. V lost 4 bases and J lost 0, with 10 bases in between. The CDR3 spells CASSLDIGSGNTIYF. CDR3 DNA sequence: TGCGCCAGCAGCCTCGACATCGGCTCTGGAAACACCATATATTTT.

The table lists this clonotype with many counts. This rearrangement joins TRBV6-2 or TRBV6-3 to TRBJ1-1; 11 bases are shared with TRBD1. The V and J ends lost 6 bases and 11 bases, in that order; junction bases with no gene match: 11. Germline lookup yields CDR1 MNHEY and CDR2 SVGEGT. The CDR3 is 14 residues long. The CDR3 region has the DNA TGTGCCAGCAGCCAGGGACAGGGGGTCCGTCAGGCTTTCTTT. Translation: CASSQGQGVRQAFF.

This clonotype counts as medium-sized. Written as DNA, the CDR3 is TGTGCCAGCTCACCACGGACCCACGGAGGGACTGAAGCTTTCTTT. Translated, it gives CASSPRTHGGTEAFF. The V gene is TRBV18, the J gene TRBJ1-1, with D unresolved. The CDR3 loop spans 15 amino acids. V shed 1 base and J shed 5 bases, with 14 bases lying between them. CDR1 is KGHSH, CDR2 LQKENI, per germline.

The table lists this clonotype with many counts. The rearrangement links TRBV14 to TRBJ2-3; TRBD1 aligns across 10 bases. The length of the CDR3 is 16 residues. Losses at the gene ends were 4 bases for V and 3 bases for J; bases not matched to a gene: 7. CDR1 is SGHDN and CDR2 is FVKESK in the germline V gene. CDR3 sequence: CASSPRDRGGTDTQYF. The DNA for the CDR3 is TGTGCCAGCAGCCCGAGGGACAGGGGTGGTACAGATACGCAGTATTTT.

This clonotype was recorded many times. This chain's CDR3 is CASSPRGYTEAFF. In DNA form, the CDR3 reads TGTGCCAGCTCACCACGAGGGTACACTGAAGCTTTCTTT. The gene calls are TRBV18 and TRBJ1-1; no clear D gene. CDR1 KGHSH and CDR2 LQKENI come from the germline V gene. V gave up 1 base and J gave up 3 bases, with 6 bases separating them. The CDR3 loop spans 13 amino acids.

The V gene is TRBV7-7, the J gene TRBJ2-1; 7 bases line up with TRBD1. With V trimmed by 4 bases and J by 10 bases, 7 bases remained unmatched. The CDR3 is made up of 13 amino acids. CDR1 is SSHAT and CDR2 is FNYEAQ in the germline V gene (reference sequence). The CDR3 DNA reads TGTGCCAGCAGCTCGACAGGGTCGGGAGAGCAGTTCTTC. Its translation: CASSSTGSGEQFF.

This clonotype turned up a few times. This chain joins TRBV7-9 and TRBJ2-3, with a possible D match to TRBD1 (5 bases). V was pared by 6 bases and J by 6 bases, with 19 bases between. This CDR3 spans 15 amino acids. Looked up from germline, CDR1 is SEHNR and CDR2 is FQNEAQ (reference sequence). The CDR3 DNA reads TGTGCCAGCAGTCCCCTGGCGTCAGGGTCGGATACGCAGTATTTT. It yields the protein CASSPLASGSDTQYF. Complete variable domain (other parts from reference TRBV7-9 and TRBJ2-3): DTGVSQNPRHKITKRGQNVTFRCDPISEHNRLYWYRQTLGQGPEFLTYFQNEAQLEKSRLLSDRFSAERPKGSFSTLEIQRTEQGDSAMYLCASSPLASGSDTQYFGPGTRLTVL.

A few counts support this clonotype. For the CDR3, the DNA is TGTGCCAGCAGTTTATCGGGCTCTGGGGCCAACGTCCTGACTTTC. Translated, it gives CASSLSGSGANVLTF. The rearrangement uses TRBV28 and TRBJ2-6; D call uncertain. The CDR3 consists of 15 residues. Germline V lookup: CDR1 MDHEN, CDR2 SYDVKM. V lost 1 base and J lost 0, with 4 bases in between.

This clonotype was recorded many times. V is TRBV28 and J is TRBJ1-2, with a weak D call TRBD1 (6 bases). The length of the CDR3 is 15 residues. V was cut by 7 bases and J by 0 bases, with 15 bases left in between. The germline V gene has CDR1 MDHEN and CDR2 SYDVKM. CDR3 sequence (DNA): TGTGCCAGCAACGACAGGCCCAAAGCTAACTATGGCTACACCTTC. This encodes CASNDRPKANYGYTF.

This clonotype has a handful of counts. The chain employs TRBV6-6 and TRBJ2-3; 9 bases agree with TRBD2. V gave up 7 bases and J gave up 2 bases; unmatched junction bases: 4. The CDR3 loop spans 14 amino acids. Germline V gives CDR1 MNHNY, CDR2 SVGAGI (reference sequence). The CDR3 is CASTLAGYTDTQYF. The CDR3 DNA reads as TGTGCCAGCACTCTAGCGGGGTACACAGATACGCAGTATTTT.

The table lists this clonotype with many counts. This rearrangement joins TRBV28 to TRBJ2-1, with TRBD2 matching 7 bases. CDR1 is MDHEN and CDR2 is SYDVKM in the germline V gene. V trimming: 3 bases; J trimming: 0 bases; junction bases outside the gene matches: 5. The CDR3 has 16 residues. The CDR3 nucleotides are TGTGCCAGCAGTTTGTGGGTAGCGGGCTCCTACAATGAGCAGTTCTTC. This gives the protein CASSLWVAGSYNEQFF.

The chain recombines TRBV27 with TRBJ2-5, with D perhaps TRBD2 (5 bases). The CDR3 is made up of 15 amino acids. Per the germline V gene, CDR1 is MNHEY and CDR2 is SMNVEV (reference sequence). V gave up 3 bases and J gave up 3 bases, with 14 bases separating them. The CDR3 region is CASSFLGSGKETQYF. CDR3 coding DNA: TGTGCCAGCAGTTTCCTAGGGAGTGGGAAAGAGACCCAGTACTTC.

This clonotype was observed at least ten times. This rearrangement joins TRBV2 to TRBJ1-5; D is ambiguous. CDR1 and CDR2 (germline): SNHLY, FYNNEI. V was cut by 4 bases and J by 9 bases, with 13 bases left in between. This CDR3 comprises 13 residues. CDR3 nucleotides: TGTGCCAGCAGTGGTGTAGGCGGTCGGCCCCAGCATTTT. It codes for CASSGVGGRPQHF. Full variable domain (missing parts from reference TRBV2 and TRBJ1-5): EPEVTQTPSHQVTQMGQEVILRCVPISNHLYFYWYRQILGQKVEFLVSFYNNEISEKSEIFDDQFSVERPDGSNFTLKIRSTKLEDSAMYFCASSGVGGRPQHFGDGTRLSIL.

The rearrangement uses TRBV18 and TRBJ2-7, with TRBD1 as a possible D gene (5 bases). This CDR3 region has 13 residues. Germline assignment: CDR1 KGHSH and CDR2 LQKENI. Trimming took 4 bases from V and 1 from J, leaving 8 bases between them. CDR3 nucleotides: TGTGCCAGCTCACTCCGACAGTCCTACGAGCAGTACTTC. Protein product: CASSLRQSYEQYF.

There are a few counts of this clonotype. The gene calls are TRBV11-2 and TRBJ2-3; perhaps TRBD1 as D (6 bases). The CDR3 is made up of 14 amino acids. V was pared by 5 bases and J by 2 bases, with 11 bases between. Germline V gene sequence: CDR1 SGHAT, CDR2 FQNNGV. The CDR3 sequence is CASSPGHSTDTQYF. The DNA of the CDR3 is TGTGCCAGCAGCCCGGGACATTCCACAGATACGCAGTATTTT.

J is TRBJ2-7 and V is TRBV7-9, with no clear D. This CDR3 spans 15 amino acids. V lost 1 base and J lost 0, with 10 bases in between. Germline CDR1 is SEHNR and CDR2 is FQNEAQ (reference sequence). The DNA for the CDR3 is TGTGCCAGCAGCTTAGGGCAGTTTAGCTCCTACGAGCAGTACTTC. Amino acid sequence: CASSLGQFSSYEQYF. Supplemented by reference TRBV7-9 and TRBJ2-7, the full variable domain reads DTGVSQNPRHKITKRGQNVTFRCDPISEHNRLYWYRQTLGQGPEFLTYFQNEAQLEKSRLLSDRFSAERPKGSFSTLEIQRTEQGDSAMYLCASSLGQFSSYEQYFGPGTRLTVT.

This chain joins TRBV11-1 and TRBJ2-3, with TRBD1 matching 9 bases. This CDR3 has 15 amino acids. CDR1 is SGHAT and CDR2 is FQDESV in the germline V gene (reference sequence). The V segment lost 0 bases and the J segment 3 bases; nucleotides outside the gene matches: 1. CDR3 nucleotide sequence: TGTGCCAGCAGCTTAGCGGACAGGGGAACAGATACGCAGTATTTT. Translating it yields CASSLADRGTDTQYF. Based on the CDR3 plus reference TRBV11-1 and TRBJ2-3, the full variable domain is EAEVAQSPRYKITEKSQAVAFWCDPISGHATLYWYRQILGQGPELLVQFQDESVVDDSQLPKDRFSAERLKGVDSTLKIQPAELGDSAMYLCASSLADRGTDTQYFGPGTRLTVL.

This sequence joins TRBV7-2 and TRBJ2-5; tentatively, D is TRBD2 (6 bases). The CDR3 has 16 amino acids. The germline V gene has CDR1 SGHTA and CDR2 FQGNSA. Trimming stripped 2 bases from V and 0 bases from J, with 13 bases between. CDR3 in DNA: TGTGCCAGCAGCTTATCCGGGACTTCCCACCAAGAGACCCAGTACTTC. As protein: CASSLSGTSHQETQYF.

This rearrangement joins TRBV29-1 to TRBJ2-5; D unclear. V lost 3 bases, J lost 5 bases, and 16 bases lay in between. The CDR3 runs 14 residues. The germline V gene encodes CDR1 SQVTM and CDR2 ANQGSEA. CDR3 nucleotide sequence: TGCAGCGTTGAGCCCCAATTACTTGGTGAGACCCAGTACTTC. This gives the protein CSVEPQLLGETQYF.